The 4 T cell receptor beta chains given below trace back to one sample, sequenced in a study of cytomegalovirus exposure and HLA in healthy donors. Primers included in the PCR were 60 Vbeta and 13 Jbeta primers. Repertoires were generated with immunoSEQ multiplex PCR, while TCRdb's copy carries only in-frame clones and drops some. In the table there are roughly 160,000 clones, approximately 88% of which are singletons. The specimen was PBMCs. Receptors were obtained from a boy younger than 10 in good health and CMV-seronegative.

The V call is TRBV6-1, the J call TRBJ2-3, with D maybe TRBD2 (6 bases). Per germline, CDR1 MNHNS and CDR2 SASEGT. V was pared by 11 bases and J by 2 bases, with 17 bases between. There are 14 residues in the CDR3. CDR3 bases: TGTGCCGGGGGAGGTGGGACGATCACAGATACGCAGTATTTT. This encodes CAGGGGTITDTQYF.

The V gene is TRBV6-6, the J gene TRBJ2-3; D perhaps matches TRBD2 (6 bases). Germline V CDR1 and CDR2: MNHNY, SVGAGI (reference sequence). Trimming shortened V by 2 bases and J by 2 bases, and 8 bases separated the two germline ends. The CDR3 has 14 amino acids. The CDR3 is CASSYGGNTDTQYF. The CDR3 region has the DNA TGTGCCAGCAGTTACGGCGGGAACACAGATACGCAGTATTTT.

V and J are TRBV7-6 and TRBJ2-1; 7 positions agree with TRBD1. Looked up from germline, CDR1 is SGHVS and CDR2 is FNYEAQ. With 5 bases clipped from V and 4 bases from J, the junction kept 11 bases outside the gene matches. The CDR3 covers 16 residues. CDR3: CASSIENYRGYNEQFF. CDR3 nucleotide sequence: TGTGCCAGCAGCATTGAAAACTACAGGGGTTACAATGAGCAGTTCTTC.

This clone occurred once. V gene TRBV5-5 combines with J gene TRBJ1-1, with TRBD1 matching over 8 bases. The CDR3 is 15 amino acids. The germline CDR1 and CDR2 sequences are SGHKS and YYEKEE (reference sequence). The V and J ends lost 2 bases and 1 base, in that order; junction bases with no gene match: 4. The CDR3: CASSFRTGWNTEAFF. In DNA form, the CDR3 reads TGTGCCAGCAGCTTCCGGACAGGGTGGAACACTGAAGCTTTCTTT.